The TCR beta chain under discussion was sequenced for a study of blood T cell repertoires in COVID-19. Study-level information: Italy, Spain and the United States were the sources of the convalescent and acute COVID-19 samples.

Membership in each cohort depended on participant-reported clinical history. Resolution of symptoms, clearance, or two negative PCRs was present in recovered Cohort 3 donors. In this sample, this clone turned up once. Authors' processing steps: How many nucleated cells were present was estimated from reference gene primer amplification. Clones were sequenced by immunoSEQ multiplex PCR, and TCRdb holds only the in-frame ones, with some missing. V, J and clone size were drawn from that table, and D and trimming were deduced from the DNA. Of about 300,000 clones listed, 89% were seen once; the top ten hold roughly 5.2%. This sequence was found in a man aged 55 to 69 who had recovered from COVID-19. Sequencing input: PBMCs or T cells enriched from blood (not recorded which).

The CDR3 protein is CASSLRTGEEETQYF. CDR3 in DNA: TGTGCCAGCAGCCTTCGGACAGGGGAGGAAGAGACCCAGTACTTC. The chain links TRBV3-1 (or the pseudogene TRBV3-2) to TRBJ2-5, with 9 bases lining up with TRBD1. CDR3 length: 15 amino acids. Losses at the gene ends were 4 bases for V and 3 bases for J; bases not matched to a gene: 6. CDR1 is LGHDT, CDR2 YNNKEL, per germline (reference sequence).